This T cell receptor beta chain is drawn from a study of PD-L1 blockade in urothelial cancer (dated by TCRdb to about 2017). For the study in its entirety: All patients started therapy around 2014 and received atezolizumab 1,200 mg intravenously every 3 weeks. About 90% of the 29 patients were identified as males with urothelial cancer of bladder origin, and a prior smoking history was reported by 18 of 29 patients. Patients had an ECOG performance status of 0 or 1 and had received between 0 and 3 prior chemotherapy regimens. Blood samples were analyzed 3 weeks after the start of treatment (second dose) and 6 weeks after the start of treatment. Blood samples yielded a median of approximately 150,000 T cells and roughly 83,000 unique TCRs, with median clonality roughly 0.084. The study, an exploratory multi-omic analysis, examined somatic, immune and clinical correlates of response to PD-L1 blockade with atezolizumab in urothelial cancer. Pretreatment tumor samples and matched peripheral blood, collected serially before and after atezolizumab treatment, underwent TCR sequencing. Progression-free survival longer than 6 months counted as durable clinical benefit, and TCR features were additionally tested against both progression-free and overall survival. In the same patients who had TCR sequencing, pretreatment tumors also underwent whole exome sequencing and RNA sequencing. Under 10 patients reached durable clinical benefit, while 15 to 20 patients did not. Pretreatment blood TCR-seq was available for twenty-nine patients, at least one posttreatment blood collection was obtained for 24 patients, and tumor TCR-seq was available for 24 patients. The study at large found these results: Patients with durable benefit showed greater expansion of tumor-associated TCR clones in peripheral blood 3 weeks after starting treatment (n of about 20, p = 0.022). Because of the small sample size (n ≈ 30) and the many exploratory analyses performed, the results are intended to be regarded as hypothesis-generating. A pretreatment peripheral blood TCR clonality below the median was linked to improved progression-free and overall survival.

The CDR3 holds 16 amino acids from the cysteine to the phenylalanine. Solely the CDR3 DNA is kept, with 48 bases framed from the first base. For CDR1 and CDR2, the germline V gene lists SGHRS and YFSETQ. Each PCR received spiked-in synthetic TCR analog templates so that absolute template abundance could be estimated from read counts. Using the immunoSEQ assay, TCRbeta CDR3 regions were amplified from genomic DNA with bias-controlled V and J gene primers. Sequencing of rearranged TCRbeta segments was performed at approximately 20X coverage. Per the authors' processing: Sequencing errors were corrected by clustering, and CDR3s were annotated against IMGT so that V, D and J genes could be assigned. Out-of-frame and stop-codon sequences were excluded, and only productive TCRbeta rearrangements were used in downstream analyses. Clonality was computed as one minus Shannon entropy normalized by the log of the number of unique productive sequences. Fisher's exact test with Benjamini-Hochberg correction, at a threshold of adjusted p below 0.01, was used to find clones that differed between time points or between blood and tumor. TCRdb re-hosts the immuneACCESS table, in-frame sequences only. Its copies lack some clones; in the studies checked, an unresolved V gene accounts for under half of them, and the cause for the rest is not known. V and J calls and clone size come straight from that table; D and trimming were deduced from the DNA. The sample table lists over 70,000 clones, approximately 87% of them with a count of one. Of the sample, over 7.5% is held by the ten largest clones.

Concerning this clone itself: Its cognate antigen has yet to be identified. No much larger clone exists at a distance of one base, and base qualities are not known.

The meaning of the sample's time point label: peripheral blood 6 weeks after treatment start. A total of around 30 patients with locally advanced or metastatic urothelial carcinoma, treated at Memorial Sloan Kettering on a trial protocol, made up the cohort. Peripheral blood mononuclear cells were collected from each patient pretreatment and during treatment, giving between 1 and 8 total time points per patient. The Qiagen DNeasy Blood extraction kit was used to purify genomic DNA from total PBMCs and tumor samples. PBMCs were collected pretreatment and during treatment, and were isolated and stored as previously described.

The chain is made from TRBV5-1 and TRBJ2-5; TRBD2 is a weak D gene call, 6 bases matching. This clonotype originated in a man in his sixties or seventies with urothelial cancer. This material consisted of PBMCs, taken around atezolizumab (anti-PD-L1) treatment. The CDR3 reads as follows: CASASEEGGGQETQYF. The sequenced DNA is TGCGCTTCAGCTTCGGAAGAGGGAGGTGGCCAAGAGACCCAGTACTTC.